These 27 T cell receptor beta chains were sequenced from one sample in a study of cytomegalovirus exposure and HLA in healthy donors. The PCR had 60 Vbeta and 13 Jbeta primers. Sequencing was performed with immunoSEQ multiplex PCR; in TCRdb, only in-frame clones are kept and a portion is missing. The table records some 150,000 clones, over 70% of them present only once. Sequencing was carried out using PBMCs. All receptors come from a man aged 30-40 years in good health and CMV-seronegative.

J is TRBJ1-4 and V is TRBV4-3; 8 nucleotides align to TRBD1. This CDR3 has 16 amino acids. V shed 3 bases and J 7 bases; nucleotides not matched to a gene: 10. Germline V CDR1 and CDR2: LGHNA, YSLEER. The DNA of the CDR3 is TGCGCCAGCAGCCAGGACAGGGACCCTAGGAGTGAAAAACTGTTTTTT. Protein sequence: CASSQDRDPRSEKLFF.

This chain joins TRBV5-4 and TRBJ1-2; TRBD1 is a possible D gene (5 bases). The germline V gene encodes CDR1 SGHNT and CDR2 YYREEE (reference sequence). This CDR3 has 13 residues. Trimming took 3 bases from V and 4 from J, leaving 10 bases between them. CDR3 amino acids: CASSSDISYGYTF. The DNA of the CDR3 is TGTGCCAGCAGCTCGGACATAAGCTATGGCTACACCTTC.

The chain is built from TRBV19 and TRBJ1-5, with TRBD1 as a possible D gene (6 bases). Trimming stripped 5 bases from V and 9 bases from J, with 26 bases between. Germline CDR1 reads LNHDA; CDR2 reads SQIVND (reference sequence). CDR3 length equals 17 residues. CDR3 bases: TGTGCCAGTAGTCCACGGGACATTCAGGGCCGGAGTCGGCCCCAGCATTTT. This codes for CASSPRDIQGRSRPQHF.

The chain links TRBV6-1 to TRBJ2-2; no clear D gene. Trimming took off 7 bases at V and 5 bases at J, with 11 bases between the two ends. The CDR3 totals 13 residues. From germline, CDR1 is MNHNS and CDR2 SASEGT. CDR3 region: CASNSQITGELFF. The CDR3 coding sequence is TGTGCCAGCAACAGTCAGATAACCGGGGAGCTGTTTTTT.

This clone turned up a few times. This chain uses TRBV30 with TRBJ2-1, with TRBD2 matching 10 bases. V trimming: 1 base; J trimming: 6 bases; junction bases outside the gene matches: 12. The CDR3 is 17 residues long. The germline gives CDR1 GTSNPN, CDR2 SVGIG (reference sequence). This chain's CDR3 is CAWSAKRVLAGVNEQFF. The CDR3 nucleotides are TGTGCCTGGAGTGCGAAAAGGGTCCTAGCGGGGGTCAATGAGCAGTTCTTC.

The J gene is TRBJ2-3, the V gene TRBV28, with D maybe TRBD2 (5 bases). This CDR3 has 15 amino acids. Germline V gives CDR1 MDHEN, CDR2 SYDVKM. Trimming took off 3 bases at V and 5 bases at J, with 15 bases between the two ends. DNA of the CDR3: TGTGCCAGCAGTTTTATGGGAACCCGGGGAGATACGCAGTATTTT. Its translation is CASSFMGTRGDTQYF.

This clone was seen a handful of times. The chain carries TRBV5-5 and TRBJ1-5; D is perhaps TRBD1 (5 bases). CDR1 is SGHKS and CDR2 is YYEKEE in the germline V gene (reference sequence). The V and J ends lost 2 bases and 5 bases respectively, with 11 bases between them. This CDR3 is built from 14 residues. The CDR3: CASSLGRADQPQHF. In nucleotides, the CDR3 is TGTGCCAGCAGCTTAGGCAGGGCCGATCAGCCCCAGCATTTT.

The genes are TRBV6-5 and TRBJ1-2; 8 bases line up with TRBD1. This CDR3 has 12 residues. After removal of 4 bases from V and 7 bases from J, the junction contained 2 bases not matched to a gene. Germline CDR1 and CDR2: MNHEY and SVGAGI. CDR3 amino acids: CASSSGQGGYTF. CDR3 DNA sequence: TGTGCCAGCAGTTCCGGACAGGGTGGCTACACCTTC.

This chain joins TRBV5-8 and TRBJ1-1; 10 positions match TRBD1. The CDR3 loop spans 18 amino acids. J lost 0 bases, V lost 4 bases, and 12 bases had no gene match. Germline assignment: CDR1 SGHTS and CDR2 YDEGEE. CDR3 DNA sequence: TGTGCCAGCAGCGGGATGCCTGGACAGGGGGGGATGAACACTGAAGCTTTCTTT. It specifies CASSGMPGQGGMNTEAFF. The full variable domain, with the rest looked up from reference TRBV5-8 and TRBJ1-1, is EAGVTQSPTHLIKTRGQQATLRCSPISGHTSVYWYQQALGLGLQFLLWYDEGEERNRGNFPPRFSGRQFPNYSSELNVNALELEDSALYLCASSGMPGQGGMNTEAFFGQGTRLTVV.

The chain has TRBV19 and TRBJ1-4; TRBD1 matches 8 bases. This CDR3 has 15 residues. The ends lost 3 bases at V and 2 bases at J; junction bases unmatched: 2. In germline, CDR1 is LNHDA, CDR2 SQIVND (reference sequence). This chain's CDR3 is CASSISGGTNEKLFF. The CDR3 bases are TGTGCCAGTAGTATCTCAGGGGGCACTAATGAAAAACTGTTTTTT.

The rearrangement uses TRBV25-1 and TRBJ2-3; 10 nucleotides align to TRBD2. The J segment lost 5 bases and the V segment lost 4 bases, leaving 9 bases of the junction unmatched. The CDR3 consists of 16 residues. Germline-derived CDR1 and CDR2 are MGHDK and SYGVNS. CDR3 residues: CASSGPASGSQDTQYF. CDR3 DNA sequence: TGTGCCAGCAGTGGTCCCGCTAGCGGGAGCCAAGATACGCAGTATTTT.

The chain joins TRBV6-6 to TRBJ2-7, with 9 positions matching TRBD2. With V trimmed by 4 bases and J by 4 bases, 2 bases remained unmatched. The length of the CDR3 is 13 residues. Germline CDR1 and CDR2: MNHNY and SVGAGI (reference sequence). CDR3 amino acids: CASSFLAGYEQYF. For the CDR3, the DNA is TGTGCCAGCAGTTTTCTAGCGGGGTACGAGCAGTACTTC.

This clone is a singleton in its sample. V usage is TRBV10-3 and J usage is TRBJ2-5; 10 bases match TRBD1. This CDR3 has 14 residues. V trimming: 6 bases; J trimming: 3 bases; junction bases outside the gene matches: 4. CDR1 and CDR2 from the germline V gene are ENHRY and SYGVKD. The chain's CDR3 is CAISRGTGEETQYF. The DNA of the CDR3 is TGTGCCATCAGCCGGGGGACAGGGGAAGAGACCCAGTACTTC.

The genes are TRBV6-5 and TRBJ2-3; 8 nucleotides align to TRBD2. Trimming removed 6 bases from V and 1 base from J; junction bases left unmatched: 6. This CDR3 comprises 15 residues. CDR1 is MNHEY, CDR2 SVGAGI, per germline. CDR3 coding DNA: TGTGCCAGCAGGTTAGCGGGATTGGGCACAGATACGCAGTATTTT. This encodes CASRLAGLGTDTQYF.

The gene calls are TRBV19 and TRBJ1-2; the match to TRBD1 covers 9 bases. CDR1 and CDR2 (germline): LNHDA, SQIVND (reference sequence). CDR3 length equals 13 residues. After removal of 4 bases from V and 7 bases from J, the junction contained 4 bases not matched to a gene. CDR3 loop: CASSKDRGGGYTF. DNA for the CDR3: TGTGCCAGTAGTAAGGACAGGGGTGGTGGCTACACCTTC.

J is TRBJ1-1 and V is TRBV5-6; D is perhaps TRBD1 (6 bases). Trimming cost V 5 bases and J 3 bases, with 14 bases left between them. Germline assignment: CDR1 SGHDT and CDR2 YYEEEE. This CDR3 is built from 14 residues. The CDR3 bases are TGTGCCAGCAGTACGGGACATGAGGACACTGAAGCTTTCTTT. This translates into CASSTGHEDTEAFF.

The CDR3: CAWTPDRDYGYTF. CDR3 in DNA: TGTGCCTGGACTCCGGACAGGGACTATGGCTACACCTTC. This chain uses TRBV30 with TRBJ1-2; 8 bases align to TRBD1. The ends lost 4 bases at V and 3 bases at J; junction bases unmatched: 4. The CDR3 consists of 13 residues. Germline V gives CDR1 GTSNPN, CDR2 SVGIG (reference sequence).

The chain carries TRBV11-2 and TRBJ2-2; 7 nucleotides align to TRBD2. J lost 5 bases, V lost 6 bases, and 15 bases had no gene match. CDR1 and CDR2 (germline): SGHAT, FQNNGV. The CDR3 is 17 amino acids. CDR3: CASRTWGRTRGTGELFF. The CDR3 region has the DNA TGTGCCAGCAGGACATGGGGTCGGACTAGGGGAACCGGGGAGCTGTTTTTT.

This clone was recorded once. The genes are TRBV7-3 and TRBJ1-2; 12 bases agree with TRBD1. V shed 7 bases and J 14 bases; nucleotides not matched to a gene: 8. Germline V gene data show CDR1 as SGHTA and CDR2 as FQGTGA. The CDR3 totals 12 residues. CDR3 loop: CASTQGTGGLTF. The CDR3, as DNA: TGTGCCAGCACCCAGGGGACAGGGGGCCTGACCTTC.

This chain joins TRBV28 and TRBJ1-1; unclear D gene. The CDR3 totals 12 residues. Germline V CDR1 and CDR2: MDHEN, SYDVKM. Trimming took off 6 bases at V and 1 base at J, with 6 bases between the two ends. CDR3 loop: CASREENTEAFF. In DNA, the CDR3 is TGTGCCAGCAGAGAGGAGAACACTGAAGCTTTCTTT.

This chain links TRBV29-1 with TRBJ2-5; 9 nucleotides agree with TRBD1. Germline V lookup: CDR1 SQVTM, CDR2 ANQGSEA. V was clipped by 6 bases and J by 5 bases; unmatched bases: 13. The CDR3 loop spans 15 amino acids. CDR3 residues: CSVSWGGTGRETQYF. In DNA form, the CDR3 reads TGCAGCGTATCCTGGGGGGGGACAGGGAGGGAGACCCAGTACTTC.

This CDR3 reads CASRGLNTEAFF. The CDR3 nucleotides read TGTGCCAGCAGGGGGCTGAACACTGAAGCTTTCTTT. This rearrangement joins TRBV27 to TRBJ1-1, with D possibly matching TRBD1 (5 bases). Germline V CDR1 and CDR2: MNHEY, SMNVEV (reference sequence). The CDR3 length is 12 residues. V was clipped by 6 bases and J by 0 bases, with 5 bases between them.

CDR3 nucleotide sequence: TGTGCCAGCTCGCAGGAATTAGCGGGAGGACCCCACTACGAGCAGTACTTC. Protein product: CASSQELAGGPHYEQYF. This rearrangement joins TRBV18 to TRBJ2-7; TRBD2 matches at 10 bases. Germline-derived CDR1 and CDR2 are KGHSH and LQKENI. The CDR3 has 17 residues. V lost 6 bases and J lost 3; bases outside the gene matches: 14.

V is TRBV5-4 and J is TRBJ1-1, with 9 bases aligning to TRBD1. The V gene end was trimmed by 4 bases and the J gene end by 1 base; junction bases not matched to a gene: 8. The CDR3 spans 16 residues. Per the germline V gene, CDR1 is SGHNT and CDR2 is YYREEE (reference sequence). CDR3 sequence: CASSPDSGQGNTEAFF. CDR3 sequence (DNA): TGTGCCAGCAGCCCAGACTCGGGACAGGGGAACACTGAAGCTTTCTTT.

This chain uses TRBV7-6 with TRBJ1-3; 10 nucleotides agree with TRBD1. The germline V gene encodes CDR1 SGHVS and CDR2 FNYEAQ. The ends lost 0 bases at V and 0 bases at J; junction bases unmatched: 8. The length of the CDR3 is 19 residues. CDR3 sequence (DNA): TGTGCCAGCAGCTTAGCGGTGGGACAGGGGCCAAACTCTGGAAACACCATATATTTT. It is translated as CASSLAVGQGPNSGNTIYF.

Only a few counts were recorded for this clone. This chain connects TRBV5-1 to TRBJ2-7; the match to TRBD1 covers 7 bases. Trimming at V came to 7 bases and at J to 6 bases, leaving 7 bases not matched to a gene. Per the germline V gene, CDR1 is SGHRS and CDR2 is YFSETQ. This CDR3 comprises 12 residues. For the CDR3, the DNA is TGCGCCAGCCGGGATACAGGGGCCGAGCAGTACTTC. Translation gives CASRDTGAEQYF.

CDR3 nucleotide sequence: TGTGCCATCAGTCCTCGGACAGGGGGATTTGCTTTCTTT. It yields the protein CAISPRTGGFAFF. The V gene is TRBV10-3, the J gene TRBJ1-1, with TRBD1 matching 10 bases. Losses at the gene ends were 5 bases for V and 11 bases for J; bases not matched to a gene: 8. CDR3 length: 13 amino acids. From germline, CDR1 is ENHRY and CDR2 SYGVKD.